The 11 T cell receptor beta chains below all came from one sample that was sequenced in a study of T cells after yellow fever vaccination. TCRdb passed the 5' RACE reads through MiXCR, listing each CDR3 protein once. The sample has about 500,000 distinct CDR3 sequences; roughly a sixth are singletons. Sequenced here: PBMCs, sampled about 5 days after the first yellow fever vaccination. The receptors here all came from a man aged 18 to 29 who received the YFV17D yellow fever vaccine.

The J gene is TRBJ1-2, the V gene TRBV4-2; D call uncertain. The CDR3 is 16 amino acids. Trimming cost V 2 bases and J 2 bases, with 15 bases left between them. The germline V gene has CDR1 LGHNA and CDR2 YNFKEQ. CDR3 amino acids: CASSQPSPGGNYGYTF. The CDR3 DNA reads as TGTGCCAGCAGCCAACCATCCCCGGGCGGGAACTATGGCTACACCTTC.

The chain carries TRBV24-1 and TRBJ2-1; D uncertain. The CDR3 has 18 amino acids. The germline V gene encodes CDR1 KGHDR and CDR2 SFDVKD. V shed 3 bases and J shed 1 base, with 18 bases lying between them. CDR3 coding DNA: TGTGCCACCAGTGATGATACGATAAGTGGAATGTCCTACAATGAGCAGTTCTTC. Translating gives CATSDDTISGMSYNEQFF.

The sample holds a few counts of this clonotype. The chain joins TRBV5-1 to TRBJ2-7; perhaps TRBD2 as D (6 bases). This CDR3 has 14 residues. CDR1 and CDR2 from the germline V gene are SGHRS and YFSETQ. The V and J ends lost 7 bases and 3 bases respectively, with 17 bases between them. The CDR3 sequence is CASRLGGEIYEQYF. CDR3 DNA: TGCGCCAGCCGTCTGGGCGGGGAGATCTACGAGCAGTACTTC. The full variable domain, completed using reference TRBV5-1 and TRBJ2-7, is KAGVTQTPRYLIKTRGQQVTLSCSPISGHRSVSWYQQTPGQGLQFLFEYFSETQRNKGNFPGRFSGRQFSNSRSEMNVSTLELGDSALYLCASRLGGEIYEQYFGPGTRLTVT.

This clonotype was observed a single time. This chain connects TRBV12-5 to TRBJ2-1, with 7 bases that match TRBD1. This CDR3 is built from 13 residues. Per the germline V gene, CDR1 is LGHNT and CDR2 is FRNRAP. The V segment lost 1 base and the J segment 10 bases; nucleotides outside the gene matches: 4. The CDR3 loop is CASGLGEDREQFF. Written as DNA, the CDR3 is TGTGCTAGTGGTTTGGGAGAGGACAGGGAGCAGTTCTTC.

The CDR3 reads CASGSPGGSQFF. DNA of the CDR3: TGTGCCAGCGGCAGTCCGGGGGGGTCGCAGTTCTTC. The genes are TRBV6-2 or TRBV6-3 and TRBJ2-1; TRBD2 agrees at 8 bases. Germline-derived CDR1 and CDR2 are MNHEY and SVGEGT. The CDR3 has 12 residues. Germline trimming cut 8 bases from V and 12 bases from J; bases unmatched to any gene: 9.

This clonotype was seen a handful of times. The chain combines TRBV6-2 or TRBV6-3 with TRBJ2-7, with 10 bases aligning to TRBD1. V lost 6 bases, J lost 2 bases, and 1 base stayed unmatched. This CDR3 contains 13 residues. Germline CDR1 reads MNHEY; CDR2 reads SVGEGT. CDR3 in DNA: TGTGCCAGCAGGGGGACAGGGGCCTACGAGCAGTACGTC. As protein: CASRGTGAYEQYV.

This chain links TRBV20-1 with TRBJ2-2, with D possibly matching TRBD1 (5 bases). CDR1 is DFQATT and CDR2 is SNEGSKA in the germline V gene (reference sequence). This CDR3 has 12 amino acids. V lost 3 bases to trimming and J lost 4 bases, with 6 bases between them. The CDR3 nucleotides read TGCAGTGCTAGTAGGGGCACCGGGGAGCTGTTTTTT. Residues: CSASRGTGELFF.

The rearrangement joins TRBV12-3 or TRBV12-4 to TRBJ2-2, with 7 nucleotides matching TRBD2. Germline trimming cut 6 bases from V and 5 bases from J; bases unmatched to any gene: 6. The CDR3 consists of 14 residues. The CDR3, as DNA: TGTGCCAGCAGGGAGCGGGGTTGGACCGGGGAGCTGTTTTTT. It translates to CASRERGWTGELFF.

This clonotype was recorded a few times. J is TRBJ2-3 and V is TRBV5-4, with a possible D match to TRBD2 (6 bases). The CDR3 is 15 amino acids. From germline, CDR1 is SGHNT and CDR2 YYREEE (reference sequence). V lost 4 bases and J lost 2, with 14 bases in between. CDR3 region: CASSRGLRPTDTQYF. As DNA, the CDR3 is TGTGCCAGCAGCCGGGGACTGAGGCCCACAGATACGCAGTATTTT. Combining the CDR3 with reference TRBV5-4 and TRBJ2-3 gives the whole variable domain ETGVTQSPTHLIKTRGQQVTLRCSSQSGHNTVSWYQQALGQGPQFIFQYYREEENGRGNFPPRFSGLQFPNYSSELNVNALELDDSALYLCASSRGLRPTDTQYFGPGTRLTVL.

This clonotype has a handful of counts. DNA of the CDR3: TGTGCCACCGGGCAAGGCTACGAGCAGTACGTC. Amino acids: CATGQGYEQYV. V usage is TRBV28 and J usage is TRBJ2-7; D is unresolved. Trimming shortened V by 10 bases and J by 3 bases, and 10 bases separated the two germline ends. CDR1 is MDHEN and CDR2 is SYDVKM in the germline V gene. The CDR3 sequence is 11 residues long.

In its sample, this clonotype was seen a few times. This sequence joins TRBV4-2 and TRBJ1-6; D gene ambiguous. V lost 2 bases and J 9 bases, leaving 5 bases between the germline ends. This CDR3 has 12 residues. The germline CDR1 and CDR2 sequences are LGHNA and YNFKEQ. The CDR3 loop reads CASSQPPSPLHF. The CDR3 DNA follows: TGTGCCAGCAGCCAACCCCCTTCACCCCTCCACTTT.